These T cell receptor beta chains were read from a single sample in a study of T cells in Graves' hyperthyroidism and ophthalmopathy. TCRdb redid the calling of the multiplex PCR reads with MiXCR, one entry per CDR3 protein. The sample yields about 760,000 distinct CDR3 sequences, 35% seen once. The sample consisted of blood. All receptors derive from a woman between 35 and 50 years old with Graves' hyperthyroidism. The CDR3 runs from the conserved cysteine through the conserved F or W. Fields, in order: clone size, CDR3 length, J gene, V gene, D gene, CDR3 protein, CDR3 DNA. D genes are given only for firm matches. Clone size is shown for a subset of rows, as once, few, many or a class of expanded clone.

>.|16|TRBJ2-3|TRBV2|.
CASSETTGISTDTQYF
TGTGCCAGCAGTGAAACGACAGGCATCAGCACAGATACGCAGTATTTT
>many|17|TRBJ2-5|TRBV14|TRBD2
CASSIMGLAGDVETQYF
TGTGCCAGCAGCATCATGGGGCTAGCGGGGGATGTAGAGACCCAGTACTTC
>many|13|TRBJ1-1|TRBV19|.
CASTSTAGRGAFF
TGTGCCAGTACCTCAACGGCGGGGCGGGGAGCTTTCTTT
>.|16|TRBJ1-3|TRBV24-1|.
CATSENRAGSGNTIYF
TGTGCCACCAGTGAGAACAGGGCGGGTAGCGGTAACACCATATATTTT
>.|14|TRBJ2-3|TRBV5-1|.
CASRLRDFTDTQYF
TGCGCCAGCAGACTTCGGGACTTCACAGATACGCAGTATTTT
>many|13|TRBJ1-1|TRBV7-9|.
CASSPVGPPEAFF
TGTGCCAGCAGCCCTGTGGGCCCTCCCGAAGCTTTCTTT
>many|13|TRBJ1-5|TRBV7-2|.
CASSLEQNQPQHF
TGTGCCAGCAGCTTAGAGCAGAATCAGCCCCAGCATTTT
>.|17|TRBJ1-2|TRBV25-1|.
CASSQEIRPPSNYGYTF
TGTGCCAGCAGCCAAGAGATTCGGCCCCCATCTAACTATGGCTACACCTTC
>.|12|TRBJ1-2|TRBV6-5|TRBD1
CASTGQMYGYTF
TGTGCCAGCACGGGACAGATGTATGGCTACACCTTC
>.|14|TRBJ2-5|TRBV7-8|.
CASSPSNTGETQYF
TGTGCCAGCAGCCCGTCGAACACCGGGGAGACCCAGTACTTC
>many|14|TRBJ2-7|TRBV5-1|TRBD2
CASSAGRVAGEQYF
TGCGCCAGCAGCGCCGGGAGGGTGGCGGGCGAGCAGTACTTC
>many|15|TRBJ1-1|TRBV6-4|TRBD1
CASWGDRQRNTEAFF
TGTGCCAGCTGGGGGGACAGGCAACGGAACACTGAAGCTTTCTTT
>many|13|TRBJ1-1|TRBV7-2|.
CASSFPTNTEAFF
TGTGCCAGCAGCTTCCCCACGAACACTGAAGCTTTCTTT
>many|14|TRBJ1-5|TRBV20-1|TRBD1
CSANPGTGAQPQHF
TGCAGTGCTAACCCCGGGACAGGAGCTCAGCCCCAGCATTTT
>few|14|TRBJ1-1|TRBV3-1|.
CASTQGHGYTEAFF
TGTGCCAGCACCCAGGGGCACGGGTACACTGAAGCTTTCTTT
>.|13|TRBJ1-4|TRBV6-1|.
CASTTGTMGKLFF
TGTGCCAGCACTACGGGAACCATGGGAAAACTGTTTTTT
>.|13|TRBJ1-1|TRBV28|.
CASSFGYDTEAFF
TGTGCCAGCAGTTTCGGCTATGACACTGAAGCTTTCTTT
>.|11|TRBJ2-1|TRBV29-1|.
CSVDAGSEQFF
TGCAGCGTTGATGCAGGGAGTGAGCAGTTCTTC
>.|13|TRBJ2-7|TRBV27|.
CASSFRRTGEQYF
TGTGCCAGCAGTTTTCGGAGAACGGGGGAGCAGTACTTC
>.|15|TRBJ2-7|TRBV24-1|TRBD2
CATSDSSGGWSEQYF
TGTGCCACCAGTGATTCCAGCGGGGGGTGGAGCGAGCAGTACTTC
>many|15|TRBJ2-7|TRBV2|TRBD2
CANSGLAGGSYEQYF
TGTGCCAACAGTGGACTAGCGGGAGGATCCTACGAGCAGTACTTC
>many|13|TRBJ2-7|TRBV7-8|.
CASSFAEQYEQYF
TGTGCCAGCAGCTTTGCGGAACAATACGAGCAGTACTTC
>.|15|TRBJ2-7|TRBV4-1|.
CASSQVSAGDYEQYF
TGCGCCAGCAGCCAAGTTAGCGCAGGGGACTACGAGCAGTACTTC